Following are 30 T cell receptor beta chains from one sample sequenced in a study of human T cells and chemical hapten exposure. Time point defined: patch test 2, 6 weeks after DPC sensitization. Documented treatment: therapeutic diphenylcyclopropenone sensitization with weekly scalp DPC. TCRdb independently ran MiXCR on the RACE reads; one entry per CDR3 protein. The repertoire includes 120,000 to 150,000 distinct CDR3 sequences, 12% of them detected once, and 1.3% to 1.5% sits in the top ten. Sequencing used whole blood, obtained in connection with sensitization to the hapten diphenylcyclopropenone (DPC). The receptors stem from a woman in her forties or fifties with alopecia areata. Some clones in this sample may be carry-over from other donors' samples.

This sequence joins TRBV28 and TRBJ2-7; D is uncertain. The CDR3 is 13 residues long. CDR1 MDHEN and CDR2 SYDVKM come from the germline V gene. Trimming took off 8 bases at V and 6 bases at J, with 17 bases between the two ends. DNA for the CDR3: TGTGCCAGCCGCAAGGAAACATGGGCCGAGCAGTACTTC. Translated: CASRKETWAEQYF.

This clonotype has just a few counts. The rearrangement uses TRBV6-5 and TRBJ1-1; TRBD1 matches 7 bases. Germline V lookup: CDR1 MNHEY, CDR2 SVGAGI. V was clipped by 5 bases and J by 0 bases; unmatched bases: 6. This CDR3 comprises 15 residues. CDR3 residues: CASSEQGWLNTEAFF. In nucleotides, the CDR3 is TGTGCCAGCAGTGAACAGGGGTGGTTGAACACTGAAGCTTTCTTT.

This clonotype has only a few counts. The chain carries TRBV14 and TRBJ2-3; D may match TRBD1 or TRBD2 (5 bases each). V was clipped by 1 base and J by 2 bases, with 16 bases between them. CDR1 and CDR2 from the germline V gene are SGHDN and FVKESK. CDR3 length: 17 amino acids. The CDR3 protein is CASSQGTGRAYTDTQYF. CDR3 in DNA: TGTGCCAGCAGCCAAGGCACGGGACGGGCTTACACAGATACGCAGTATTTT.

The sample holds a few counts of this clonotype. CDR3 DNA sequence: TGTGCCAGCAGGTCTCCGGGGGTCCCCGGGGAGCTGTTTTTT. Translating it yields CASRSPGVPGELFF. The chain links TRBV7-3 to TRBJ2-2, with D maybe TRBD2 (6 bases). V gave up 6 bases and J gave up 6 bases, with 14 bases separating them. Germline V lookup: CDR1 SGHTA, CDR2 FQGTGA. This CDR3 is built from 14 residues.

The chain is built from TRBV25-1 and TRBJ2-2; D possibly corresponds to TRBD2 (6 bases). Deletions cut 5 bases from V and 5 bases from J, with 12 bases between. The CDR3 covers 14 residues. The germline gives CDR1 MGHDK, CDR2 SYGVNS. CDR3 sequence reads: CASSTGTSTGELFF. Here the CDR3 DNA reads TGTGCCAGCAGTACCGGGACTTCGACCGGGGAGCTGTTTTTT. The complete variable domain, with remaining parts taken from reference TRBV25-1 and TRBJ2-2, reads EADIYQTPRYLVIGTGKKITLECSQTMGHDKMYWYQQDPGMELHLIHYSYGVNSTEKGDLSSESTVSRIRTEHFPLTLESARPSHTSQYLCASSTGTSTGELFFGEGSRLTVL.

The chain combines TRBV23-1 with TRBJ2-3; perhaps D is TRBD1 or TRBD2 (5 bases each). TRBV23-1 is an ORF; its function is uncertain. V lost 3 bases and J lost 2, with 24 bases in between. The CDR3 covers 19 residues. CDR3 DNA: TGCGCCAGCAGTCACCCTGGGACGGGGAAAGCGTGTAACACAGATACGCAGTATTTT. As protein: CASSHPGTGKACNTDTQYF.

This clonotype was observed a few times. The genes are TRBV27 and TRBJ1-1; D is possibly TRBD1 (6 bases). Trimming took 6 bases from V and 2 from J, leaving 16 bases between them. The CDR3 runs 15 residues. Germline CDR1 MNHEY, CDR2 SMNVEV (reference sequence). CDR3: CASRPPQGFNTEAFF. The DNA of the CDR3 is TGTGCCAGCAGGCCCCCTCAGGGGTTTAACACTGAAGCTTTCTTT.

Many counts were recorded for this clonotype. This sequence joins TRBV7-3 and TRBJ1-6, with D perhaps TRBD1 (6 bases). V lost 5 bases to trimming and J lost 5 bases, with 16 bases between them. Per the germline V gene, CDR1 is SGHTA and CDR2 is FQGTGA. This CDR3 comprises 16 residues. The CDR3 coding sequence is TGTGCCAGCAGCCTTACAGGGCCGATTAATAATTCACCCCTCCACTTT. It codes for CASSLTGPINNSPLHF. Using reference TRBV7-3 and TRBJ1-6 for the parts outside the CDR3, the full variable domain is GAGVSQTPSNKVTEKGKYVELRCDPISGHTALYWYRQSLGQGPEFLIYFQGTGAADDSGLPNDRFFAVRPEGSVSTLKIQRTERGDSAVYLCASSLTGPINNSPLHFGNGTRLTVT.

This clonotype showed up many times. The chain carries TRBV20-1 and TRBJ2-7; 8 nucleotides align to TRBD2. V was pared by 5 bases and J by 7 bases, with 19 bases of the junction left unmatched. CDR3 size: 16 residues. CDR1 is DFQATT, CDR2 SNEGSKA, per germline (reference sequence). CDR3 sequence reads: CSAVGPSSGGPKEQYF. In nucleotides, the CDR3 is TGCAGTGCTGTAGGGCCCTCTTCGGGAGGGCCGAAGGAGCAGTACTTC.

CDR3 residues: CASSLDKLASITDTQYF. The CDR3 bases are TGTGCCAGCAGCTTGGACAAACTAGCTTCCATCACAGATACGCAGTATTTT. The genes are TRBV5-4 and TRBJ2-3, with D possibly matching TRBD2 (6 bases). Germline CDR1 is SGHNT and CDR2 is YYREEE (reference sequence). CDR3 size: 17 residues. Trimming pared 0 bases from V and 2 bases from J, leaving 16 bases between.

In DNA form, the CDR3 reads TGCGCCAGCAACGGCAACGAGCAGTACTTC. This encodes CASNGNEQYF. This sequence joins TRBV5-1 and TRBJ2-7; D ambiguous. CDR1 and CDR2 (germline): SGHRS, YFSETQ. V lost 6 bases and J 5 bases, leaving 6 bases between the germline ends. This CDR3 comprises 10 residues.

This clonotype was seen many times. The CDR3 region is CALGGGSGSEQYF. CDR3 nucleotides: TGTGCACTCGGTGGGGGGAGTGGAAGCGAGCAGTACTTC. The rearrangement joins TRBV30 to TRBJ2-7; D might be TRBD2 (6 bases). This CDR3 region has 13 residues. Germline V gives CDR1 GTSNPN, CDR2 SVGIG (reference sequence).

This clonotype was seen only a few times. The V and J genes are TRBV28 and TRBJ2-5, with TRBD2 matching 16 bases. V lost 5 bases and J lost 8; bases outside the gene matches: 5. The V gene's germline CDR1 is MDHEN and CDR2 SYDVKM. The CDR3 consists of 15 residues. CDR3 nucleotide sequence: TGTGCCAGCAGTCCTGGGACTAGCGGGAGGGGTACCCAGTACTTC. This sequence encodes CASSPGTSGRGTQYF.

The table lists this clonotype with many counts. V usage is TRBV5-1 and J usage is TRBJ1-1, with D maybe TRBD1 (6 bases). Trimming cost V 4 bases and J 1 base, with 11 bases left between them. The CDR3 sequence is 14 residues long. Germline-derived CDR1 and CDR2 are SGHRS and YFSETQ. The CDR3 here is CASSPLQGNTEAFF. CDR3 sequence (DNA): TGCGCCAGCAGCCCTCTACAGGGGAACACTGAAGCTTTCTTT.

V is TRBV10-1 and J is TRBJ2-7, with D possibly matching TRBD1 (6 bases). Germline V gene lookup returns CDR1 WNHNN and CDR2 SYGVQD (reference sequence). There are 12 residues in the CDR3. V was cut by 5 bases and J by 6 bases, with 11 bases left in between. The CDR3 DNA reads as TGCGCCAGCAGTTCGCCACAGGGCGAGCAGTACTTC. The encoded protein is CASSSPQGEQYF.

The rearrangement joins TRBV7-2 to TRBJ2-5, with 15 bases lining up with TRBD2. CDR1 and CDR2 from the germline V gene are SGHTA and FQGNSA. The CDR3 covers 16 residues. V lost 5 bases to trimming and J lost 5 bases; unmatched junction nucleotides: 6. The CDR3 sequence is CASSPGLAGGRETQYF. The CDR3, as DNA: TGTGCCAGCAGCCCGGGACTAGCGGGGGGAAGGGAGACCCAGTACTTC.

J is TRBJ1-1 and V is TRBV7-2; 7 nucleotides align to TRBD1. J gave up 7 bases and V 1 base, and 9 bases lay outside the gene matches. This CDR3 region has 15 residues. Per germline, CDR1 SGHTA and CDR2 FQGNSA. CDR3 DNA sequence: TGTGCCAGCAGCTTAGTTGGCCGACAGGGCGGTGAAGCTTTCTTT. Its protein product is CASSLVGRQGGEAFF.

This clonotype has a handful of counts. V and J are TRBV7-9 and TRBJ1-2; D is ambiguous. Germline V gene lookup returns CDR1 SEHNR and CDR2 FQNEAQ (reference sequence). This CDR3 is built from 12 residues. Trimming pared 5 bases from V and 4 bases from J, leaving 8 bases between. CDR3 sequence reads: CASSRSSYGYTF. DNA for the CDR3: TGTGCCAGCAGCCGAAGTTCCTATGGCTACACCTTC.

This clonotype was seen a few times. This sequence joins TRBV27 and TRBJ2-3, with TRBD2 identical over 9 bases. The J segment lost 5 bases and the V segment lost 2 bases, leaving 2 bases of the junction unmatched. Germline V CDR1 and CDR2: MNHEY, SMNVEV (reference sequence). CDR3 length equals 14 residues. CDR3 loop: CASSLGLARDTQYF. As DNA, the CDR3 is TGTGCCAGCAGTTTAGGACTAGCGAGAGATACGCAGTATTTT.

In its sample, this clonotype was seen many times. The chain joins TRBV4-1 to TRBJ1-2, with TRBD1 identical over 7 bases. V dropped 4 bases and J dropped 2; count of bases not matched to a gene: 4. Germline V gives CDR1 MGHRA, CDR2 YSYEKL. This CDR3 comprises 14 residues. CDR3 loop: CASSPLQGNYGYTF. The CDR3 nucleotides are TGCGCCAGCAGCCCGCTACAGGGGAACTATGGCTACACCTTC.

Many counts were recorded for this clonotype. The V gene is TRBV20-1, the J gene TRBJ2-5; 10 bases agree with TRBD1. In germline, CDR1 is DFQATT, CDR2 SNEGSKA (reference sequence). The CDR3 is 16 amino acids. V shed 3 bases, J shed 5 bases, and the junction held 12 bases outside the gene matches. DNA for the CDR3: TGCAGTGCTAGCGGTCTACGACAGGGGGCTCGGGAGACCCAGTACTTC. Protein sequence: CSASGLRQGARETQYF.

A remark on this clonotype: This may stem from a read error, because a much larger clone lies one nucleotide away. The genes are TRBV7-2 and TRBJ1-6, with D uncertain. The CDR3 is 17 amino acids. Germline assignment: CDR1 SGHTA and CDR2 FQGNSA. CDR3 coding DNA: TGTGCCAGCAGCTTAGTAGGACCTCACTCCTATAATTCACCCCCCCACTTT. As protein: CASSLVGPHSYNSPPHF.

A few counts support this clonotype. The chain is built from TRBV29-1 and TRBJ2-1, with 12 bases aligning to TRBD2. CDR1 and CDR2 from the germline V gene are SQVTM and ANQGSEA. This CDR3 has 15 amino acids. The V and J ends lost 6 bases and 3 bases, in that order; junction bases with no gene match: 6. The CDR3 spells CSVWTSGDYYNEQFF. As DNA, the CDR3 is TGCAGCGTCTGGACTAGCGGGGACTACTACAATGAGCAGTTCTTC.

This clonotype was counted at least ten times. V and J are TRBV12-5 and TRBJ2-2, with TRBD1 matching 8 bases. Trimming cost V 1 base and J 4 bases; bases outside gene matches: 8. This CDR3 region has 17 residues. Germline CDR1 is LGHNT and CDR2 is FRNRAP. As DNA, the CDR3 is TGTGCTAGTGGTTTGGCCATAGGGACAGGTCCCACCGGGGAGCTGTTTTTT. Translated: CASGLAIGTGPTGELFF.

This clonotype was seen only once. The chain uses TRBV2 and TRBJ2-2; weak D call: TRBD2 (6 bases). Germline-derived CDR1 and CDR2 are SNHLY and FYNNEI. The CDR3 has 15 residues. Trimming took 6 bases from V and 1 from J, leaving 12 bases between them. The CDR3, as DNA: TGTGCCAGCAGAAGGCTCGGGGGGAACACCGGGGAGCTGTTTTTT. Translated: CASRRLGGNTGELFF.

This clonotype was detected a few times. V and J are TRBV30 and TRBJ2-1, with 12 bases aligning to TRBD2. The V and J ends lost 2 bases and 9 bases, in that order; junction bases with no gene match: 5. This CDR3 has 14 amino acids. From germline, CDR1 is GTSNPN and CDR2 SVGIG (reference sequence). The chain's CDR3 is CAWSLTSGSVEQFF. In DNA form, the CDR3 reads TGTGCCTGGAGTTTGACTAGCGGGAGTGTTGAGCAGTTCTTC.

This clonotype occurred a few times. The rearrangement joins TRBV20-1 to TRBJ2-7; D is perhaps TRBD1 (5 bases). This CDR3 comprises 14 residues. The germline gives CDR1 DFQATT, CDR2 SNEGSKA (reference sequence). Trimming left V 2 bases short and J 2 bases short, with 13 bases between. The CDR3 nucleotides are TGCAGTGCTAGATCTGGGGCCAGAGCCTACGAGCAGTACTTC. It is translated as CSARSGARAYEQYF.

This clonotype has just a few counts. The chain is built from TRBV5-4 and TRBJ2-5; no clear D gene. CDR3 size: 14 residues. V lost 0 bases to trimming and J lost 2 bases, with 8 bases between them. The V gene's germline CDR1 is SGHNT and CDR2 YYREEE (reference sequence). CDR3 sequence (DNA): TGTGCCAGCAGCTTGGTACAGCAGCAAGAGACCCAGTACTTC. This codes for CASSLVQQQETQYF.

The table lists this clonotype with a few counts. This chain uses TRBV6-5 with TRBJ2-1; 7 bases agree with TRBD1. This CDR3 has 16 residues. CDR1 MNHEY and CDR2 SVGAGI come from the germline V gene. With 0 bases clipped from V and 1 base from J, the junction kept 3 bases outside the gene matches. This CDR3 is CASSYSGRGSYNEQFF. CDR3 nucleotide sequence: TGTGCCAGCAGTTACTCCGGCAGGGGGTCCTACAATGAGCAGTTCTTC.

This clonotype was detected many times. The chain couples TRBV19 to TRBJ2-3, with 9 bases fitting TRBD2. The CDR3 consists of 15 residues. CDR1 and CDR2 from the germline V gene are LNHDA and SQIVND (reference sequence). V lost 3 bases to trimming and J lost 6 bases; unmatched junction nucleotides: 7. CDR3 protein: CASSIRAGGVDTQYF. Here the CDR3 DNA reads TGTGCCAGTAGTATCCGAGCGGGAGGAGTGGATACGCAGTATTTT.